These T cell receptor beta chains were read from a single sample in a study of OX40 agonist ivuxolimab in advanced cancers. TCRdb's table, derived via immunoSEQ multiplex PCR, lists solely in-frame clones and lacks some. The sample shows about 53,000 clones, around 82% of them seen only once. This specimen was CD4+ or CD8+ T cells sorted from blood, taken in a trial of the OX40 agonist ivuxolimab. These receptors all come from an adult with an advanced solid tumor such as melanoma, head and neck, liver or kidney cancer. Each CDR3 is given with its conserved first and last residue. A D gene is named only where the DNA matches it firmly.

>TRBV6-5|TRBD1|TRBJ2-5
CASRSNRGLGETQYF
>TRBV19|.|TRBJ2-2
CASSIMGRENTGELFF
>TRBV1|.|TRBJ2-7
CTSTQGTSGRSLSSYEQYF
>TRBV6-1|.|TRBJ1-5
CASSDNRVRPQHF
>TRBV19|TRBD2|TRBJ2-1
CASSIRRLAGGNNEQFF
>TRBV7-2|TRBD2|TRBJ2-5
CASSSKSSGRARSPETQYF
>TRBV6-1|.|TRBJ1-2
CASRDISNYGYAF
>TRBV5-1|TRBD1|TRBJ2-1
CASSWGTGGSYNEQFF
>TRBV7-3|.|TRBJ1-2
CASSPTPTHSPGYTF
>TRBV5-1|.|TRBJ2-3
CASSLEGRATDTQYF
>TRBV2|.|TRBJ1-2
CASSPFDGDYGYTF
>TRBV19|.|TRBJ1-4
CASSEGSRGEKLFF
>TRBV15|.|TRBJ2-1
CATSVGVNEQFF
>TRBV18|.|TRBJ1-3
CASSPQGPKGNTIYF
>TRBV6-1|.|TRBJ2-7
CASIGEGSYEQYF
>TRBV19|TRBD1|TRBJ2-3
CASSVNRDRGSLDTQYF
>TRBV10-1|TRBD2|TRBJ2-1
CASSDIGGRVGNEQFF
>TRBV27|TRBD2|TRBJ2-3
CASRLAGVDTQYF
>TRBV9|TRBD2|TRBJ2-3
CASSTFPSGRDVDTQYF
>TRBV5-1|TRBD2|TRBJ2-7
CASSARPPGLAGGPTYEQYF
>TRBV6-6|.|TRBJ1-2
CASSPKQGIDGYTF
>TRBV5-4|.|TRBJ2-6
CASGAISSGANVLTF
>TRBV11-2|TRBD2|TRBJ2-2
CASSLVGGREGRDGELFF
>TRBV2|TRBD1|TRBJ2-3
CASTADRRDTQYF
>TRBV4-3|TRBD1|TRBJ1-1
CASSQYPGQGNTEAFF
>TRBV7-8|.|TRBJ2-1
CASSIGTPNNEQFF
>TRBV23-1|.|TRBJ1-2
CASSQSDRCPNYGYTF
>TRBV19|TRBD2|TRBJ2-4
CASSILAGLAKNIQYF
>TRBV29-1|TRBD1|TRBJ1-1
CSARHRGNTEAFF
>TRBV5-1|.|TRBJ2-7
CASSPSPDTDYEQYF
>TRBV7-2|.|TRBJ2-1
CASSLSPHNEQFF
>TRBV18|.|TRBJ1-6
CASSPLVNSPLHF
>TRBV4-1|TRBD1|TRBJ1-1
CASSQDRTGATTEAFF
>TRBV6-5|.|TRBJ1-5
CASRAGQLNQPQHF
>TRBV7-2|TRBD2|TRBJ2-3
CASSHRTSGSTDTQYF
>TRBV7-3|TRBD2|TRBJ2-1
CASSLIGTSGSSYNEQFF
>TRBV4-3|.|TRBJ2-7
CASSQDWQGGGSSYEQYF
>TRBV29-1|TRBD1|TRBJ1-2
CSATRTGDNVRGGYTF
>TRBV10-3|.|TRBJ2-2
CAIRSQRDTGELFF
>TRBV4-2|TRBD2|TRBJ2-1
CASSQDTSGRGYNEQFF
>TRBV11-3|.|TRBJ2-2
CASQSLPNTGELFF
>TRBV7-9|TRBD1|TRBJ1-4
CASSAQQGPREKLFF